The T cell receptor beta chain under discussion was sequenced for a study of T cell responses to AZD1222 COVID-19 vaccine (dated by TCRdb to 2020 to 2023). Background on the whole study: AZD1222 recipients whose second dose came at about 4 weeks and those whose second dose came at about 12 weeks were combined into one group, since spike-specific TCR depth and breadth did not differ between the two schedules. A total of around 240 trial participants underwent TCR sequencing, of whom roughly 210 had received two doses of AZD1222 and 26 had received two doses of the MenACWY control vaccine. Enrollment into the trials was organized by age into subgroups of 18-55, 56-69 and 70-plus years, and those subgroups contained roughly 150, 30 and 60 TCR-sequenced participants, respectively.

Points on this clone: Its antigen is not yet known. The record has no base qualities; no much larger clone is one base away.

Broad study findings and their caveats: Reportedly, close to half of the unique spike-specific TCRs recognized epitopes lying outside the regions that are mutated in the B.1.351 and B.1.1.7 variants. Participants were mostly white British and included more females than males, and it was suggested by the authors that clonal diversity may have been underestimated. Only five or six AZD1222 recipients were SARS-CoV-2 seropositive at baseline, limiting conclusions about previously exposed vaccinees. Vaccine-associated CD4 TCRs spanned the whole spike protein, with dominant responses in regions 160-218 and 743-854. The 56-69-year group was small, and its depth increase did not reach significance, likely because of low power. After two AZD1222 doses, both the breadth and the depth of spike-specific TCRs were significantly higher than at day 0 and than in MenACWY recipients. No day 14 peak-response samples were available, so repertoires were characterized only after the peak T cell response.

The CDR3 regions of human TCRbeta chains were subjected to immunosequencing. For the original study's pipeline: TCRs in the repertoires were compared against a reference library of SARS-CoV-2-specific TCRs that had been generated with the MIRA antigen-specificity platform. Breadth meant the fraction of unique TCRs that were SARS-CoV-2-associated, whereas depth meant the fraction of total T cells that were SARS-CoV-2-associated. Using the MIRA data, each spike-specific TCR was mapped to the spike region that the TCR reacts to and placed in a CD4 or CD8 class. Log10-transformed breadth and depth values were compared by one-way ANOVA with Sidak's multiple comparisons tests. As stored in TCRdb, this immuneACCESS dataset retains in-frame rearrangements with V and J assigned. A fraction of the clones does not appear; measured against another copy, unresolved V genes explain less than half of the discrepancy, and the remainder lacks a known reason. D and trimming come from the DNA, and the V and J calls and clone size come from that table. This sample lists some 130,000 clones; roughly 89% were detected once. The top ten clones comprise roughly 8.9% of the sample.

CDR3 length: 14 amino acids, cysteine to phenylalanine. The sequence is cut down to CDR3 DNA, 42 bases in frame from base 1. The germline V gene (reference sequence) specifies MNHNY as CDR1 and SVGAGI as CDR2. The junction shows trimming of 8 bases on V and 2 bases on J, plus 10 bases between the germline ends. The time point tag for this specimen amounts to: baseline before first vaccination. Vaccinee samples were obtained from the UK trials COV001 and COV002, which included a single-blind randomized controlled phase 2/3 trial of AZD1222 (ChAdOx1 nCoV-19) in healthy adults. Trial participant PBMC samples were collected at day 0 and day 28 after the second dose for TCRbeta chain sequencing.

This receptor was taken from an adult in good health. Here the chain combines TRBV6-6 and TRBJ2-6; the D gene lacks a confident call. Material: peripheral blood, obtained on day 0 of AZD1222 vaccination. The CDR3 region: CASRQSTGANVLTF. In nucleotides, the sequence is TGTGCCAGCCGACAATCAACTGGGGCCAACGTCCTGACTTTC.